The 31 T cell receptor beta chains in this list originate from one sample, sequenced in a study of T cell responses to AZD1222 COVID-19 vaccine. Libraries were prepared by immunoSEQ multiplex PCR; TCRdb keeps only in-frame clonotypes and omits some of them. The sample lists tens of thousands of clones, approximately 84% occurring once. The source was peripheral blood, collected on day 0 of AZD1222 vaccination. These receptors originate from an adult in good health.

This chain uses TRBV4-1 with TRBJ2-7, with 7 positions matching TRBD2. The CDR3 has 16 amino acids. With V trimmed by 0 bases and J by 3 bases, 8 bases remained unmatched. In germline, CDR1 is MGHRA, CDR2 YSYEKL. CDR3 in amino acids: CASSQERRASGYEQYF. The CDR3 region has the DNA TGCGCCAGCAGCCAAGAACGGCGGGCTAGCGGCTACGAGCAGTACTTC.

This chain links TRBV27 with TRBJ2-3; 9 nucleotides align to TRBD2. Losses at the gene ends were 4 bases for V and 0 bases for J; bases not matched to a gene: 11. The CDR3 spans 18 residues. Germline V gene lookup returns CDR1 MNHEY and CDR2 SMNVEV (reference sequence). CDR3 in DNA: TGTGCCAGCAGTTACGGTGCGGGAGGGCCTTCTAGCACAGATACGCAGTATTTT. As protein: CASSYGAGGPSSTDTQYF.

J is TRBJ1-5 and V is TRBV28; D possibly corresponds to TRBD1 (6 bases). The CDR3 extends over 15 amino acids. The V end lost 6 bases, the J end lost 5 bases, and 17 bases lay between the germline ends. The germline CDR1 and CDR2 sequences are MDHEN and SYDVKM. The DNA of the CDR3 is TGTGCCAGCAGACAGGGATCTAGAAGAGATCAGCCCCAGCATTTT. This sequence encodes CASRQGSRRDQPQHF.

This chain links TRBV25-1 with TRBJ1-1; TRBD1 aligns across 7 bases. The CDR3 loop spans 14 amino acids. The junction had 7 bases not matched to a gene; V was cut back by 5 bases and J by 4 bases. In germline, CDR1 is MGHDK, CDR2 SYGVNS. In DNA form, the CDR3 reads TGTGCCAGCAGTACCCGGGACAGCTCCACTGAAGCTTTCTTT. Translating gives CASSTRDSSTEAFF.

The V call is TRBV5-1, the J call TRBJ1-2; D uncertain. The V and J ends lost 4 bases and 2 bases respectively, with 21 bases between them. The CDR3 consists of 17 residues. CDR1 is SGHRS and CDR2 is YFSETQ in the germline V gene. Here the CDR3 reads CASSESGNPKNNYGYTF. As DNA, the CDR3 is TGCGCCAGCAGCGAATCCGGGAACCCGAAGAACAACTATGGCTACACCTTC.

The chain links TRBV19 to TRBJ1-5; D not certain. This CDR3 is 13 amino acids long. The V end was cut by 1 base, the J end by 5 bases, with 6 bases between. CDR1 and CDR2 from the germline V gene are LNHDA and SQIVND (reference sequence). Here the CDR3 DNA reads TGTGCCAGTAGTATAGTCCTTGATCAGCCCCAGCATTTT. Translating gives CASSIVLDQPQHF.

CDR3 sequence: CASSHEIGLASSTDTQYF. The CDR3 DNA follows: TGCGCCAGCAGCCATGAGATAGGACTAGCTTCTAGCACAGATACGCAGTATTTT. J is TRBJ2-3 and V is TRBV4-3; 8 bases fit TRBD2. The CDR3 runs to 18 residues. Germline-derived CDR1 and CDR2 are LGHNA and YSLEER. The J segment lost 0 bases and the V segment lost 3 bases, leaving 11 bases of the junction unmatched.

This chain connects TRBV24-1 to TRBJ2-7; 7 bases match TRBD1. V gave up 4 bases and J gave up 3 bases; unmatched junction bases: 5. The CDR3 spans 14 residues. Germline CDR1 is KGHDR and CDR2 is SFDVKD. Here the CDR3 DNA reads TGTGCCACCAGTGACCAAACAGGGGACTACGAGCAGTACTTC. Protein product: CATSDQTGDYEQYF.

The V gene is TRBV23-1, the J gene TRBJ1-4; maybe TRBD1 (6 bases). TRBV23-1 carries the ORF label, with uncertain function. CDR3 length equals 16 residues. The ends were cut back, 2 bases at V and 3 bases at J, with 13 bases in the middle. CDR3 DNA: TGCGCCAGCAGTCAACAATTGACAGGACCTAATGAAAAACTGTTTTTT. Translated: CASSQQLTGPNEKLFF.

V and J are TRBV6-5 and TRBJ2-5; 9 nucleotides match TRBD1. CDR3 length: 13 amino acids. The germline gives CDR1 MNHEY, CDR2 SVGAGI. V gave up 8 bases and J gave up 5 bases; unmatched junction bases: 6. The CDR3 reads CASSQGAGETQYF. The CDR3 nucleotides read TGTGCCAGCTCACAGGGGGCAGGGGAGACCCAGTACTTC.

V gene TRBV9 combines with J gene TRBJ2-1, with D unclear. V lost 3 bases and J 8 bases, leaving 15 bases between the germline ends. There are 14 residues in the CDR3. Germline CDR1 SGDLS, CDR2 YYNGEE. This CDR3 is CASSDTTGVDEQFF. DNA for the CDR3: TGTGCCAGCAGCGATACTACTGGGGTGGATGAGCAGTTCTTC. The full variable domain, its missing parts supplied by reference TRBV9 and TRBJ2-1, is DSGVTQTPKHLITATGQRVTLRCSPRSGDLSVYWYQQSLDQGLQFLIQYYNGEERAKGNILERFSAQQFPDLHSELNLSSLELGDSALYFCASSDTTGVDEQFFGPGTRLTVL.

This clone turned up a few times. Other DNA sequences from this sample encode an identical CDR3 as well. V and J are TRBV4-3 and TRBJ2-6; D is possibly TRBD1 (5 bases). Germline lookup yields CDR1 LGHNA and CDR2 YSLEER. The CDR3 is 16 residues long. Trimming pared 0 bases from V and 2 bases from J, leaving 8 bases between. The CDR3 is CASSQETGTGANVLTF. CDR3 in DNA: TGCGCCAGCAGCCAAGAAACAGGAACTGGGGCCAACGTCCTGACTTTC.

The chain uses TRBV5-1 and TRBJ1-6; the match to TRBD1 covers 9 bases. Germline assignment: CDR1 SGHRS and CDR2 YFSETQ. The V segment lost 0 bases and the J segment 10 bases; nucleotides outside the gene matches: 14. CDR3 length equals 18 residues. CDR3 sequence reads: CASSLVATGGVYGSPLHF. The CDR3 nucleotides read TGCGCCAGCAGCTTGGTTGCTACAGGGGGCGTGTATGGATCACCCCTCCACTTT.

The rearrangement joins TRBV4-3 to TRBJ2-7, with 11 nucleotides matching TRBD2. After removal of 4 bases from V and 2 bases from J, the junction contained 4 bases not matched to a gene. The germline V gene has CDR1 LGHNA and CDR2 YSLEER. The CDR3 contains 15 residues. CDR3 nucleotides: TGCGCCAGCAGCCCAGGGACTAGCGGAACCTACGAGCAGTACTTC. This sequence encodes CASSPGTSGTYEQYF.

The chain employs TRBV4-1 and TRBJ1-1; D possibly corresponds to TRBD1 (5 bases). The CDR3 runs 14 residues. The germline V gene encodes CDR1 MGHRA and CDR2 YSYEKL. Trimming took off 6 bases at V and 1 base at J, with 12 bases between the two ends. CDR3 bases: TGCGCCAGCAGTCTACAGGCGACGAACACTGAAGCTTTCTTT. Its protein is CASSLQATNTEAFF.

The chain has TRBV7-2 and TRBJ2-3, with no clear D. Germline values: CDR1 SGHTA, CDR2 FQGNSA. CDR3 size: 13 residues. Deletions cut 1 base from V and 6 bases from J, with 8 bases between. This CDR3 is CASSLGSEDTQYF. DNA for the CDR3: TGTGCCAGCAGCTTAGGTTCGGAGGATACGCAGTATTTT.

This chain connects TRBV9 to TRBJ2-5; 10 nucleotides match TRBD2. V lost 0 bases, J lost 1 base, and 3 bases stayed unmatched. The germline gives CDR1 SGDLS, CDR2 YYNGEE. The CDR3 loop spans 16 amino acids. CDR3 protein: CASSVGGLALQETQYF. DNA of the CDR3: TGTGCCAGCAGCGTAGGGGGACTAGCGCTCCAAGAGACCCAGTACTTC.

This clone was picked up one time. V is TRBV24-1 and J is TRBJ2-6; D not certain. Germline loops: CDR1 KGHDR, CDR2 SFDVKD. V was shortened by 9 bases and J by 0 bases, with 5 bases between the two germline ends. This CDR3 comprises 13 residues. The CDR3 loop reads CATSYSGANVLTF. The CDR3 DNA sequence: TGTGCCACCTCTTACTCTGGGGCCAACGTCCTGACTTTC.

The J gene is TRBJ2-1, the V gene TRBV4-2; D is uncertain. CDR1 is LGHNA, CDR2 YNFKEQ, per germline. The V gene lost 3 bases and the J gene lost 10 bases, with 7 bases spanning the gap. This CDR3 region has 11 residues. The CDR3 sequence: CASSHTGEQFF. The CDR3 nucleotides read TGTGCCAGCAGCCATACTGGAGAGCAGTTCTTC.

The chain employs TRBV5-1 and TRBJ2-1, with D possibly matching TRBD2 (6 bases). Germline V lookup: CDR1 SGHRS, CDR2 YFSETQ. Trimming stripped 0 bases from V and 9 bases from J, with 13 bases between. CDR3 length: 14 amino acids. This CDR3 is CASSLEIAVIEQFF. CDR3 DNA sequence: TGCGCCAGCAGCTTGGAAATAGCGGTTATTGAGCAGTTCTTC.

This rearrangement joins TRBV21-1 to TRBJ1-2. TRBV21-1 corresponds to a pseudogene. This CDR3 is built from 19 residues. The CDR3 DNA follows: TGTGCCAGCAGCAAAGGCGGGCAAGACCGAGCCTTAAATAACTATGGCTACACCTTC. It translates to CASSKGGQDRALNNYGYTF.

This clone was seen more than once but under ten times. This chain connects TRBV10-3 to TRBJ2-1; D is ambiguous. Germline V gene lookup returns CDR1 ENHRY and CDR2 SYGVKD. Between the trimmed V and J ends, which lost 3 bases and 9 bases, there was a span of 15 bases. The CDR3 sequence is 14 residues long. As DNA, the CDR3 is TGTGCCATCAGTGATGGGGTTTTAATCGGTGAGCAGTTCTTC. Protein product: CAISDGVLIGEQFF.

This chain connects TRBV6-5 to TRBJ2-1, with no clear D. CDR3 length equals 15 residues. With 7 bases removed from V and 9 bases from J, the gap between germline ends came to 22 bases. Germline CDR1 reads MNHEY; CDR2 reads SVGAGI. DNA of the CDR3: TGTGCCAGCATATTACCGGGCTCCTGGAAGGGTGAGCAGTTCTTC. Translating gives CASILPGSWKGEQFF.

V gene TRBV19 combines with J gene TRBJ2-1, with TRBD2 as a possible D gene (6 bases). Germline lookup yields CDR1 LNHDA and CDR2 SQIVND (reference sequence). This CDR3 is 12 amino acids long. The germline V and J ends were trimmed by 6 bases and 7 bases, with 10 bases remaining between them. For the CDR3, the DNA is TGTGCCAGTAGCGGGAGTCAGAATGAGCAGTTCTTC. This encodes CASSGSQNEQFF. Together with reference TRBV19 and TRBJ2-1, the CDR3 gives the full variable domain: DGGITQSPKYLFRKEGQNVTLSCEQNLNHDAMYWYRQDPGQGLRLIYYSQIVNDFQKGDIAEGYSVSREKKESFPLTVTSAQKNPTAFYLCASSGSQNEQFFGPGTRLTVL.

The V call is TRBV18, the J call TRBJ1-1; D is uncertain. The CDR3 totals 14 residues. Germline V gene sequence: CDR1 KGHSH, CDR2 LQKENI. Deletions cut 3 bases from V and 1 base from J, with 9 bases between. The CDR3 DNA is TGTGCCAGCTCACCGGAACAACAGAACACTGAAGCTTTCTTT. Its translation is CASSPEQQNTEAFF. Full variable domain (remainder filled in from reference TRBV18 and TRBJ1-1): NAGVMQNPRHLVRRRGQEARLRCSPMKGHSHVYWYRQLPEEGLKFMVYLQKENIIDESGMPKERFSAEFPKEGPSILRIQQVVRGDSAAYFCASSPEQQNTEAFFGQGTRLTVV.

There are a few counts of this clone. V usage is TRBV28 and J usage is TRBJ2-3, with D unclear. Trimming took 2 bases from V and 5 from J, leaving 8 bases between them. Per germline, CDR1 MDHEN and CDR2 SYDVKM. This CDR3 is 13 amino acids long. The CDR3 sequence is CASSLPYQDTQYF. The CDR3 DNA sequence: TGTGCCAGCAGTTTACCATACCAAGATACGCAGTATTTT.

This chain joins TRBV18 and TRBJ2-5; D is undetermined. V lost 3 bases and J 4 bases, leaving 9 bases between the germline ends. The CDR3 is 13 amino acids. Germline CDR1 and CDR2: KGHSH and LQKENI. The CDR3 DNA reads as TGTGCCAGCTCACCGACCATCGGAGAGACCCAGTACTTC. It specifies CASSPTIGETQYF.

A few counts support this clone. V gene TRBV5-5 combines with J gene TRBJ1-2, with D perhaps TRBD1 (6 bases). The CDR3 spans 18 residues. Trimming took off 2 bases at V and 2 bases at J, with 22 bases between the two ends. The germline gives CDR1 SGHKS, CDR2 YYEKEE (reference sequence). CDR3 loop: CASSLWSTGGQRNYGYTF. CDR3 nucleotides: TGTGCCAGCAGCTTATGGTCGACGGGGGGACAAAGAAACTATGGCTACACCTTC.

This chain uses TRBV7-2 with TRBJ1-4; D perhaps matches TRBD1 (5 bases). The CDR3 contains 18 residues. Trimming removed 5 bases from V and 5 bases from J, with 24 bases in between. The germline V gene encodes CDR1 SGHTA and CDR2 FQGNSA. The CDR3 region has the DNA TGTGCCAGCAGCCGGCCTCTCGTGGGGCCGAACACAAATGAAAAACTGTTTTTT. This translates into CASSRPLVGPNTNEKLFF.

J is TRBJ2-3 and V is TRBV3-1 (or the pseudogene TRBV3-2); 9 nucleotides agree with TRBD2. The CDR3 extends over 16 amino acids. J gave up 4 bases and V 0 bases, and 5 bases lay outside the gene matches. CDR1 LGHDT and CDR2 YNNKEL come from the germline V gene (reference sequence). The CDR3 bases are TGTGCCAGCAGCCAAGATTCAGCGGGAGGATCAGATACGCAGTATTTT. Its translation: CASSQDSAGGSDTQYF.

The chain recombines TRBV5-6 with TRBJ1-5; 9 positions match TRBD1. CDR3 size: 17 residues. Germline assignment: CDR1 SGHDT and CDR2 YYEEEE. V lost 4 bases and J lost 4; bases outside the gene matches: 12. The CDR3 DNA follows: TGTGCCAGCAGCACCCGGGACAGGGCTCGAGGGAATCAGCCCCAGCATTTT. This encodes CASSTRDRARGNQPQHF. Together with reference TRBV5-6 and TRBJ1-5, the CDR3 gives the full variable domain: DAGVTQSPTHLIKTRGQQVTLRCSPKSGHDTVSWYQQALGQGPQFIFQYYEEEERQRGNFPDRFSGHQFPNYSSELNVNALLLGDSALYLCASSTRDRARGNQPQHFGDGTRLSIL.